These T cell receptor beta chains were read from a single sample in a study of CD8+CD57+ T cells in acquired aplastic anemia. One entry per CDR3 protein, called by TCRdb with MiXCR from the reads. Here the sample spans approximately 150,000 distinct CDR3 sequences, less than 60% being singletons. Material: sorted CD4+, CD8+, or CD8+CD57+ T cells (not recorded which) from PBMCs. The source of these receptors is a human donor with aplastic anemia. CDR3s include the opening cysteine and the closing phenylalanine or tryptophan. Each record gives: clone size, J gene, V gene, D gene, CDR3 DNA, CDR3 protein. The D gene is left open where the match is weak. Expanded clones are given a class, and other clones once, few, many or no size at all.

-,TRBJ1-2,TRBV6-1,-,TGTGCCAGCACCCCGAGGGGTAACTATGGCTACACCTTC,CASTPRGNYGYTF
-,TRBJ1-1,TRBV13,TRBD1,TGTGCCAGCAGCCCACCCGGGACAGCGGCTGAAGCTTTCTTT,CASSPPGTAAEAFF
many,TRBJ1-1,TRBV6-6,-,TGTGCCAGCAGTTACCTTTCCTCAGGGGACACTGAAGCTTTCTTT,CASSYLSSGDTEAFF
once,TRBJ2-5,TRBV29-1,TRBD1,TGCAGCGCCGAACCGGGACAGGGGGTGTTGGAGACCCAGTACTTC,CSAEPGQGVLETQYF
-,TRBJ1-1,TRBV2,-,TGTGCCAGCAGTAGCAGGGTCGGGAACACTGAAGCTTTCTTT,CASSSRVGNTEAFF
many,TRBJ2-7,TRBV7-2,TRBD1,TGTGCCAGCAGCTTAGTGCGGACAGGGTGGAACGAGCAGTACTTC,CASSLVRTGWNEQYF
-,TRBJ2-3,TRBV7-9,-,TGTGCCAGTAGCTTATTTCGCCGGTGGGATACGCACTATTTT,CASSLFRRWDTHYF
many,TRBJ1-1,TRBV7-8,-,TGTGCCAGCAGGGGCGGGGGCTACTACACTGAAGCTTTCTTT,CASRGGGYYTEAFF
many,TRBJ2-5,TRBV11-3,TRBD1,TGTGCCAGCAGCCTGGGGACAGGCCCAGCGGAGACCCAGTACTTC,CASSLGTGPAETQYF
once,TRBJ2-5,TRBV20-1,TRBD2,TGCAGTGCTTTGGCGCTAGCGGGAGGGGGGGAGACCCAGTACTTC,CSALALAGGGETQYF
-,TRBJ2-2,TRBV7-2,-,TGTGCCAGCAGCTTACCCCACACCGGGGAGCTGTTTTTT,CASSLPHTGELFF